The 5 T cell receptor beta chains below all came from one sample that was sequenced in a study of T-cell reconstitution after alpha-beta-depleted transplantation in children. This sample's TCRbeta library carried unique molecular identifier barcodes. MiXCR was run by TCRdb on the PCR reads, yielding one entry per CDR3 protein. The top ten clones hold 3.5% to 4% of a sample with fewer than 400,000 distinct CDR3 sequences, roughly 20% of them seen once. The sequencing here drew on PBMCs from the stem cell graft donor, taken from the stem cell graft. The receptors come from a human donor who donated a stem cell graft to a child with acute myeloid leukemia.

This clonotype occurred many times. The gene calls are TRBV12-3 or TRBV12-4 and TRBJ2-1; D uncertain. V lost 2 bases, J lost 15 bases, and 14 bases lay in between. This CDR3 region has 12 residues. The CDR3 spells CASSLTVSKPFF. As DNA, the CDR3 is TGTGCCAGCAGTTTAACAGTGTCGAAACCGTTCTTC.

This clonotype was seen a handful of times. CDR3 sequence: CATSPGSYNEQFF. Written as DNA, the CDR3 is TGTGCCACCAGCCCAGGGTCCTACAATGAGCAGTTCTTC. V usage is TRBV24-1 and J usage is TRBJ2-1; D may be TRBD1 (5 bases). Trimming took 7 bases from V and 1 from J, leaving 7 bases between them. This CDR3 contains 13 residues. The germline V gene has CDR1 KGHDR and CDR2 SFDVKD.

This clonotype was observed a few times. The rearrangement uses TRBV7-9 and TRBJ2-3; 8 bases are a match to TRBD2. Germline V gene sequence: CDR1 SEHNR, CDR2 FQNEAQ (reference sequence). The CDR3 has 17 amino acids. V gave up 3 bases and J gave up 4 bases; unmatched junction bases: 12. CDR3 protein: CASSFPLLAERADTQYF. The DNA for the CDR3 is TGTGCCAGCAGCTTCCCCCTACTAGCGGAGAGGGCAGATACGCAGTATTTT.

The rearrangement joins TRBV7-8 to TRBJ2-3, with TRBD2 matching over 8 bases. Germline values: CDR1 SGHVS, CDR2 FQNEAQ. There are 13 residues in the CDR3. Trimming took 11 bases from V and 6 from J; bases not matched to a gene: 10. The CDR3 sequence is CASRIREGDTQYF. The DNA for the CDR3 is TGTGCCTCACGTATCCGGGAGGGGGATACGCAGTATTTT.

This clonotype has at least ten counts. The genes are TRBV20-1 and TRBJ2-1, with a possible D match to TRBD1 (6 bases). Trimming stripped 3 bases from V and 6 bases from J, with 15 bases between. CDR3 length equals 14 residues. CDR1 and CDR2 (germline): DFQATT, SNEGSKA (reference sequence). CDR3 in amino acids: CSARSTDSFNEQFF. For the CDR3, the DNA is TGCAGTGCTAGGTCAACGGACAGTTTCAATGAGCAGTTCTTC.